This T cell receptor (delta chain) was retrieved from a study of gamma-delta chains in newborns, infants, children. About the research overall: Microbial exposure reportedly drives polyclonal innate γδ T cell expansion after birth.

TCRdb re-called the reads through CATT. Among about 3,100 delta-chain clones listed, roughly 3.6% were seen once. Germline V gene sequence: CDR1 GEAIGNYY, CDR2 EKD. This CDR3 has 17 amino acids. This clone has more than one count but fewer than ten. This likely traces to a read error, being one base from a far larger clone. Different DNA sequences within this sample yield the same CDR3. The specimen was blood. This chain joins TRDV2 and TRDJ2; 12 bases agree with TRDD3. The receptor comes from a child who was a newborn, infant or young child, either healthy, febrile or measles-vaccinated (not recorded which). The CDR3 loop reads CACDALLGDTLTAQLFF. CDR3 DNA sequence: TGTGCCTGTGACGCACTACTGGGGGATACTTTGACAGCTCAACTCTTCTTT.